Below, one T cell receptor (beta chain) is given with its context. These data belong to a study of blood T cell repertoires in COVID-19. In the authors' methods: The authors estimated nucleated cell counts from reference gene primer amplification. The assay was immunoSEQ multiplex PCR, and TCRdb's table has in-frame clones only and misses some. V and J calls and clone size are as listed in that table; D and trimming were resolved from the DNA. The repertoire includes 150,000 or so clones, around 93% of them detected once, and 3.5% to 5% sits in the top ten. CDR1 and CDR2 from the germline V gene are LNHDA and SQIVND (reference sequence). This CDR3 spans 15 amino acids. Between the trimmed V and J ends, which lost 5 bases and 3 bases, there was a span of 13 bases.

The sequenced material came from peripheral blood. The J gene is TRBJ2-2, the V gene TRBV19; possibly TRBD1 for D (5 bases). The source of this sequence is a woman aged 45-60 years with acute or convalescent COVID-19. Here the CDR3 reads CASSFQGLYTGELFF. Here the CDR3 DNA reads TGTGCCAGTAGTTTCCAGGGATTGTACACCGGGGAGCTGTTTTTT.